The 15 T cell receptor beta chains presented below share a single source sample, sequenced in a study of blood T cell repertoires in COVID-19. Assay used: immunoSEQ multiplex PCR; TCRdb lists only in-frame clones, some missing. Altogether approximately 310,000 clones are present, about 85% being singletons, with the ten largest covering over 1.5%. Sequencing was done on a sample of PBMCs or T cells enriched from blood (not recorded which). These receptor sequences come from a woman in her 30s who had been exposed to COVID-19.

This clone came up once. The CDR3 region is CATSDHTSGGLNTGELFF. The CDR3 coding sequence is TGTGCCACCAGTGACCACACTAGCGGGGGGCTGAACACCGGGGAGCTGTTTTTT. This chain links TRBV24-1 with TRBJ2-2; 12 positions agree with TRBD2. Trimming removed 4 bases from V and 1 base from J; junction bases left unmatched: 6. The CDR3 contains 18 residues. Germline V gene lookup returns CDR1 KGHDR and CDR2 SFDVKD.

The V gene is TRBV9, the J gene TRBJ2-7, with D maybe TRBD1 (5 bases). The CDR3 is 15 residues long. Germline CDR1 and CDR2: SGDLS and YYNGEE. V shed 0 bases and J shed 2 bases, with 12 bases lying between them. As DNA, the CDR3 is TGTGCCAGCAGCGTAGCTCCAGGGTATACCTACGAGCAGTACTTC. It codes for CASSVAPGYTYEQYF. Complete variable domain (other parts from reference TRBV9 and TRBJ2-7): DSGVTQTPKHLITATGQRVTLRCSPRSGDLSVYWYQQSLDQGLQFLIQYYNGEERAKGNILERFSAQQFPDLHSELNLSSLELGDSALYFCASSVAPGYTYEQYFGPGTRLTVT.

The V and J genes are TRBV28 and TRBJ2-2; 7 bases line up with TRBD2. Germline V gene sequence: CDR1 MDHEN, CDR2 SYDVKM. The CDR3 has 14 amino acids. V lost 8 bases and J lost 3; bases outside the gene matches: 6. Written as DNA, the CDR3 is TGTGCCAGCGGCCGGGGGGAGGACACCGGGGAGCTGTTTTTT. It specifies CASGRGEDTGELFF.

The V gene is TRBV7-2, the J gene TRBJ1-5, with D possibly matching TRBD1 (5 bases). The V and J ends lost 1 base and 5 bases respectively, with 9 bases between them. The length of the CDR3 is 14 residues. CDR1 and CDR2 (germline): SGHTA, FQGNSA. The CDR3 sequence is CASSLDRSYQPQHF. DNA of the CDR3: TGTGCCAGCAGCTTAGACAGGAGTTATCAGCCCCAGCATTTT.

The chain carries TRBV12-3 or TRBV12-4 and TRBJ1-5; no definite D call. The CDR3 loop spans 13 amino acids. V gave up 5 bases and J gave up 1 base, with 6 bases separating them. The chain's CDR3 is CASSPVSNQPQHF. CDR3 in DNA: TGTGCCAGCAGTCCCGTCAGCAATCAGCCCCAGCATTTT.

J is TRBJ1-2 and V is TRBV11-2; D is ambiguous. This CDR3 has 12 residues. Germline CDR1 is SGHAT and CDR2 is FQNNGV. Trimming shortened V by 1 base and J by 6 bases, and 6 bases separated the two germline ends. The CDR3 loop is CASSLGRDGYTF. The CDR3 DNA follows: TGTGCCAGCAGCTTAGGTCGGGATGGCTACACCTTC.

This clone has just a few counts. The chain has TRBV9 and TRBJ1-6; D possibly corresponds to TRBD1 (6 bases). The germline V and J ends were trimmed by 4 bases and 6 bases, with 14 bases remaining between them. This CDR3 region has 15 residues. The V gene's germline CDR1 is SGDLS and CDR2 YYNGEE. CDR3 DNA sequence: TGTGCCAGCAGCCCGTCGACAGGTGTTAATTCACCCCTCCACTTT. Translated: CASSPSTGVNSPLHF.

The chain links TRBV5-5 to TRBJ1-5, with 8 bases lining up with TRBD1. V shed 4 bases and J 2 bases; nucleotides not matched to a gene: 8. The germline V gene encodes CDR1 SGHKS and CDR2 YYEKEE (reference sequence). The CDR3 is 16 amino acids. The CDR3 region is CASSLTGTGGNQPQHF. CDR3 nucleotides: TGTGCCAGCAGCCTGACCGGGACAGGTGGCAATCAGCCCCAGCATTTT. The full variable domain, completed using reference TRBV5-5 and TRBJ1-5, is DAGVTQSPTHLIKTRGQQVTLRCSPISGHKSVSWYQQVLGQGPQFIFQYYEKEERGRGNFPDRFSARQFPNYSSELNVNALLLGDSALYLCASSLTGTGGNQPQHFGDGTRLSIL.

The rearrangement uses TRBV2 and TRBJ1-5; 10 nucleotides match TRBD1. From germline, CDR1 is SNHLY and CDR2 FYNNEI. After removal of 6 bases from V and 7 bases from J, the junction contained 6 bases not matched to a gene. The CDR3 contains 14 residues. CDR3 amino acids: CASRLTGGGQPQHF. The DNA of the CDR3 is TGTGCCAGCAGGCTGACAGGGGGCGGCCAGCCCCAGCATTTT.

V and J are TRBV5-6 and TRBJ1-2; 7 nucleotides match TRBD1. V gave up 3 bases and J gave up 6 bases; unmatched junction bases: 11. The CDR3 totals 15 residues. Germline CDR1 SGHDT, CDR2 YYEEEE. The CDR3 reads CASSSTRDRVDGYTF. DNA of the CDR3: TGTGCCAGCAGCTCTACGCGAGACAGGGTTGATGGCTACACCTTC.

V gene TRBV6-1 combines with J gene TRBJ1-5, with 9 bases matching TRBD1. After removal of 2 bases from V and 7 bases from J, the junction contained 6 bases not matched to a gene. This CDR3 region has 15 residues. Per germline, CDR1 MNHNS and CDR2 SASEGT. The CDR3 nucleotides are TGTGCCAGCAGTGAAATAGGGACAGGGCACCAGCCCCAGCATTTT. This sequence encodes CASSEIGTGHQPQHF.

The chain has TRBV2 and TRBJ1-5, with 9 bases identical to TRBD1. This CDR3 has 16 amino acids. Germline V gene data show CDR1 as SNHLY and CDR2 as FYNNEI. V was clipped by 4 bases and J by 0 bases; unmatched bases: 4. This CDR3 is CASSVGQGRSNQPQHF. The CDR3 DNA reads TGTGCCAGCAGTGTGGGACAGGGACGTAGCAATCAGCCCCAGCATTTT.

A remark on this clone: Other DNA variants within this sample encode the same CDR3. This rearrangement joins TRBV28 to TRBJ1-1; D is undetermined. In germline, CDR1 is MDHEN, CDR2 SYDVKM. The CDR3 is made up of 12 amino acids. V was cut by 2 bases and J by 5 bases, with 6 bases left in between. The CDR3 DNA reads TGTGCCAGCAGTTTACGGGGTACTGAAGCTTTCTTT. Amino acid sequence: CASSLRGTEAFF. Drawing the rest from reference TRBV28 and TRBJ1-1, the complete variable domain is DVKVTQSSRYLVKRTGEKVFLECVQDMDHENMFWYRQDPGLGLRLIYFSYDVKMKEKGDIPEGYSVSREKKERFSLILESASTNQTSMYLCASSLRGTEAFFGQGTRLTVV.

This chain uses TRBV30 with TRBJ2-1; TRBD2 might be the D (6 bases). The germline CDR1 and CDR2 sequences are GTSNPN and SVGIG (reference sequence). With 1 base removed from V and 0 bases from J, the gap between germline ends came to 10 bases. The CDR3 extends over 15 amino acids. The CDR3: CAWSGRGISYNEQFF. In DNA, the CDR3 is TGTGCCTGGAGTGGGCGCGGGATCTCCTACAATGAGCAGTTCTTC.

V usage is TRBV2 and J usage is TRBJ1-4, with D possibly being TRBD1 (6 bases). The CDR3 sequence is 14 residues long. V lost 6 bases to trimming and J lost 7 bases, with 15 bases between them. In germline, CDR1 is SNHLY, CDR2 FYNNEI. The CDR3 loop reads CASRESQGGEKLFF. The DNA for the CDR3 is TGTGCCAGCAGAGAATCACAGGGCGGTGAAAAACTGTTTTTT.